The source of this TCR beta chain is a study of cytomegalovirus exposure and HLA in healthy donors. Study observations and caveats: A missense DCLRE1C variant was associated with V- and J-gene trimming of TCR beta chains in a later analysis, and an independent cohort replicated the association.

Points on this clone: The antigen remains unidentified.

The CDR3 is 15 amino acids. Per the germline V gene, CDR1 is LGHNT and CDR2 is FRNRAP. Germline trimming cut 5 bases from V and 6 bases from J; bases unmatched to any gene: 10. Primers for the PCR totalled 60 Vbeta and 13 Jbeta. TCRdb keeps only in-frame clones here, not all; method: immunoSEQ multiplex PCR. The sample has approximately 150,000 clones, approximately 82% seen once. The chain couples TRBV12-5 to TRBJ2-1, with TRBD2 identical over 7 bases. This clonotype was sampled from a man between 18 and 29 years old in good health and CMV-seropositive. Sequenced input: PBMCs. The CDR3, as DNA: TGTGCTAGTGGTGAAGTAGCGGGCGGCGCCAATGAGCAGTTCTTC. Amino acids: CASGEVAGGANEQFF.